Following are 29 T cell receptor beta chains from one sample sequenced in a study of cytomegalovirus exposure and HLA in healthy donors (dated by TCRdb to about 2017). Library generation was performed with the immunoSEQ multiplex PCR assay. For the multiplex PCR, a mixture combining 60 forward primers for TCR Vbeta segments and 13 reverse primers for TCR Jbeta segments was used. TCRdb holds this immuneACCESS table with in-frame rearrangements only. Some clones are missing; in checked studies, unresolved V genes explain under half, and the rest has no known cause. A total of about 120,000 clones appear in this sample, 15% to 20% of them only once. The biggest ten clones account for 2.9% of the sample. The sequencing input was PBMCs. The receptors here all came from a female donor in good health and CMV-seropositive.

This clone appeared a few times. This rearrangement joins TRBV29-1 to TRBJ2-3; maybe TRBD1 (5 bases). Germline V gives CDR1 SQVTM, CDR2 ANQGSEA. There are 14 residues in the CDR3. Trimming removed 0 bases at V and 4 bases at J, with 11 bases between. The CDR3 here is CSVEEPRAADTQYF. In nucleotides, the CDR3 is TGCAGCGTTGAAGAGCCCAGGGCGGCAGATACGCAGTATTTT.

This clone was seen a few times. The CDR3 nucleotides are TGTGCCAGCAGCTCTGACCCCTCGGGGGGCAGCACCTTC. This translates into CASSSDPSGGSTF. The chain is built from TRBV7-2 and TRBJ1-2; tentatively, D is TRBD1 (6 bases). Trimming took off 4 bases at V and 13 bases at J, with 19 bases between the two ends. There are 13 residues in the CDR3. Looked up from germline, CDR1 is SGHTA and CDR2 is FQGNSA.

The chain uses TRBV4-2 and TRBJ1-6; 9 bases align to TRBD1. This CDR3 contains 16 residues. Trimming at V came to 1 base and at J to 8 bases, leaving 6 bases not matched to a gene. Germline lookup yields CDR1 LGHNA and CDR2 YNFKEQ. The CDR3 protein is CASSQVRQGDDSPLHF. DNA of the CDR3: TGTGCCAGCAGCCAAGTAAGACAGGGGGATGATTCACCCCTCCACTTT.

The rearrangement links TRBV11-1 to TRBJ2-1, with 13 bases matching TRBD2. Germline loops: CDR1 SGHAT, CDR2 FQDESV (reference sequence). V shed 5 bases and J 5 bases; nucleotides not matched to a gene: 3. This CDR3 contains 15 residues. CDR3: CASSPGTSGNNEQFF. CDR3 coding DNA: TGTGCCAGCAGCCCCGGGACTAGCGGGAACAATGAGCAGTTCTTC.

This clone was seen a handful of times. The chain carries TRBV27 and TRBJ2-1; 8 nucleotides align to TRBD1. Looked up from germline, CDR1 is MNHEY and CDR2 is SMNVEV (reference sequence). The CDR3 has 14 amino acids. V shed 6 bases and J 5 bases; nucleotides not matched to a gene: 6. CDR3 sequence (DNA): TGTGCCAGCAGCCCAGGGGGCCTGAACAATGAGCAGTTCTTC. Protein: CASSPGGLNNEQFF.

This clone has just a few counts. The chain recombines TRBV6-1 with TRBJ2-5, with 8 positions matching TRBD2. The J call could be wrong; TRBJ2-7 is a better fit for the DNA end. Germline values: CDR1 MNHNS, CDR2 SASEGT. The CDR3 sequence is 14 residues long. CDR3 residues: CASSGRGASYEQYF. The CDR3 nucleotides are TGTGCCAGCAGTGGGCGGGGGGCCTCCTACGAGCAGTACTTC.

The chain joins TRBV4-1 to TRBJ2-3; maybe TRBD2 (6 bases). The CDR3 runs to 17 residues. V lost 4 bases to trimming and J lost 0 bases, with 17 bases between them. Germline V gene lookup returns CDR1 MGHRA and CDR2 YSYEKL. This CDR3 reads CASSRQGGAGSTDTQYF. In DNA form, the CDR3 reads TGCGCCAGCAGCCGACAAGGCGGGGCGGGAAGCACAGATACGCAGTATTTT.

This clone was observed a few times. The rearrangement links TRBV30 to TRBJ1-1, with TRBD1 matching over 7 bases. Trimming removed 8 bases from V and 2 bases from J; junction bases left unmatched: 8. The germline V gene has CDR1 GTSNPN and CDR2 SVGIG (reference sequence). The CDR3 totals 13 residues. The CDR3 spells CAGVTGLNTEAFF. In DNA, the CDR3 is TGTGCCGGGGTGACAGGGTTAAACACTGAAGCTTTCTTT.

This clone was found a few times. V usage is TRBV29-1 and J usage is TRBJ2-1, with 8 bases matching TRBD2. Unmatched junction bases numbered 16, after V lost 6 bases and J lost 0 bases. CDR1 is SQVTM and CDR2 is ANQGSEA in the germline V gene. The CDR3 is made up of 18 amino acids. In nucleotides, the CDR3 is TGCAGCGTCGCCCGCTTGCGGGGGGAAAAGGGCTCCTACAATGAGCAGTTCTTC. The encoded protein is CSVARLRGEKGSYNEQFF.

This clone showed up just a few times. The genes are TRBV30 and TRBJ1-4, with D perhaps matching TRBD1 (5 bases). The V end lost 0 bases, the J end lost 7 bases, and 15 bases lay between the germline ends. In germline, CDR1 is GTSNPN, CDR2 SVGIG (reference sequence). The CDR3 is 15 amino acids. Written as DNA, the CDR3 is TGTGCCTGGAGTGTCCCGGCAGGGTGGGGTGAAAAACTGTTTTTT. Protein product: CAWSVPAGWGEKLFF.

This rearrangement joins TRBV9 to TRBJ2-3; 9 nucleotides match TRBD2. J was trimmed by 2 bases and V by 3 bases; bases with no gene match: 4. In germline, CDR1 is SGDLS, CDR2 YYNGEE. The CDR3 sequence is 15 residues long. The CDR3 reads CASSGRLADTDTQYF. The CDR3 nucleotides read TGTGCCAGCAGCGGGCGACTAGCGGACACAGATACGCAGTATTTT.

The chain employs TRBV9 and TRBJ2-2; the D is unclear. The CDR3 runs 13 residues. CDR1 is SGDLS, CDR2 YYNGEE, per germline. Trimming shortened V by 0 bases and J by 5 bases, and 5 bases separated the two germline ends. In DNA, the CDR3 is TGTGCCAGCAGCGTAGCGTCTACCGGGGAGCTGTTTTTT. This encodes CASSVASTGELFF.

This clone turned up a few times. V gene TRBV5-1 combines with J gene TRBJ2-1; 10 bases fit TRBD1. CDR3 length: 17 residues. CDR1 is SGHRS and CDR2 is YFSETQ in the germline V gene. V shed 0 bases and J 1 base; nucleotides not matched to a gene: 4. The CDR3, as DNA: TGCGCCAGCAGCTTGGACGGGACAGGGGTTTCCTACAATGAGCAGTTCTTC. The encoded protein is CASSLDGTGVSYNEQFF.

The CDR3, as DNA: TGTGCCAGCAGTTTAATGGGACTAGCAAGCTACGAGCAGTACTTC. Amino acids: CASSLMGLASYEQYF. J is TRBJ2-7 and V is TRBV27, with 9 bases that match TRBD2. The CDR3 runs 15 residues. Germline CDR1 reads MNHEY; CDR2 reads SMNVEV (reference sequence). Losses at the gene ends were 2 bases for V and 3 bases for J; bases not matched to a gene: 5.

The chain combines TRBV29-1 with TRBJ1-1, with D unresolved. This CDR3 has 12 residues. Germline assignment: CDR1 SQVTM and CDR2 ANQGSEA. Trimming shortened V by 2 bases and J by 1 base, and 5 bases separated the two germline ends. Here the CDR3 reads CSVESGNTEAFF. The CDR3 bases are TGCAGCGTTGAATCGGGGAACACTGAAGCTTTCTTT.

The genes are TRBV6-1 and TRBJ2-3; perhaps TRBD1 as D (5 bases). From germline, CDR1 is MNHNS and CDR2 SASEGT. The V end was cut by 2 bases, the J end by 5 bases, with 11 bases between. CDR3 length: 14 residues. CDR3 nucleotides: TGTGCCAGCAGTGAAATAGACAGTAAAGATACGCAGTATTTT. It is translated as CASSEIDSKDTQYF.

CDR3 bases: TGTGCCAGCACCACGGGTAGCGGGGGGGAGCAGTACTTC. Amino acids: CASTTGSGGEQYF. The V call is TRBV6-6, the J call TRBJ2-7, with 10 bases matching TRBD2. Germline assignment: CDR1 MNHNY and CDR2 SVGAGI (reference sequence). With 7 bases clipped from V and 7 bases from J, the junction kept 7 bases outside the gene matches. This CDR3 comprises 13 residues.

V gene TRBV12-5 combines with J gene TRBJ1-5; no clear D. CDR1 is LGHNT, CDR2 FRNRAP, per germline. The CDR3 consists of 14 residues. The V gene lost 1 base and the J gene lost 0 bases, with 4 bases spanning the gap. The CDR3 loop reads CASGLAYSNQPQHF. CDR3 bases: TGTGCTAGTGGTTTGGCCTATAGCAATCAGCCCCAGCATTTT.

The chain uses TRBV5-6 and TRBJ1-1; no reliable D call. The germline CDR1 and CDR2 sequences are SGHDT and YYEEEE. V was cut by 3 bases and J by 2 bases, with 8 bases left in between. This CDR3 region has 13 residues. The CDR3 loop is CASSSAENTEAFF. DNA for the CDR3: TGTGCCAGCAGCTCTGCAGAAAACACTGAAGCTTTCTTT.

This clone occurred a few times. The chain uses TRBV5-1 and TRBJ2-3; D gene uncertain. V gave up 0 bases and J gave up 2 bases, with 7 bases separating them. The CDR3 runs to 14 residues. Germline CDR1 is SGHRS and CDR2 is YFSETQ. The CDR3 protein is CASSLGALTDTQYF. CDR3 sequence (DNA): TGCGCCAGCAGCTTGGGGGCGCTCACAGATACGCAGTATTTT.

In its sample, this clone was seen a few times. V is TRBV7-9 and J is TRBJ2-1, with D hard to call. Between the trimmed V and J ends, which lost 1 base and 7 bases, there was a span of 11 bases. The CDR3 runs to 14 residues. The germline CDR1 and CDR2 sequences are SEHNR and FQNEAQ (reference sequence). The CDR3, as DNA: TGTGCCAGCAGCTTAGGCCCTTTCGGGAATGAGCAGTTCTTC. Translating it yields CASSLGPFGNEQFF.

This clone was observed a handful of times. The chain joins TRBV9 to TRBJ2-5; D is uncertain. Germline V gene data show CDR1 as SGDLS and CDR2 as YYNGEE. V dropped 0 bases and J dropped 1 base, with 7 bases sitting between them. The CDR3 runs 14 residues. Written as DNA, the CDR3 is TGTGCCAGCAGCGTAGATAGTTTCCAAGAGACCCAGTACTTC. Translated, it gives CASSVDSFQETQYF.

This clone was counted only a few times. The CDR3 is CAISRDSPTNTIYF. CDR3 nucleotides: TGTGCCATCAGTCGGGACAGCCCGACGAACACCATATATTTT. J is TRBJ1-3 and V is TRBV10-3; the match to TRBD1 covers 7 bases. The V gene end was trimmed by 5 bases and the J gene end by 7 bases; junction bases not matched to a gene: 8. This CDR3 is 14 amino acids long. The germline V gene encodes CDR1 ENHRY and CDR2 SYGVKD.

The CDR3 DNA is TGTGCCAGCAGCTTAGTTCCAGGGACCTACGAGCAGTACTTC. It codes for CASSLVPGTYEQYF. This chain joins TRBV7-6 and TRBJ2-7; maybe TRBD1 (5 bases). Trimming stripped 1 base from V and 2 bases from J, with 9 bases between. The CDR3 spans 14 residues. Germline V lookup: CDR1 SGHVS, CDR2 FNYEAQ.

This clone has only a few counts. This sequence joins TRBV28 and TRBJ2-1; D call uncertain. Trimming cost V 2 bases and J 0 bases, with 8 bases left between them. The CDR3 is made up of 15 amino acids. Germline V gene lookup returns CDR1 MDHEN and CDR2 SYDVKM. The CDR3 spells CASSLPLSSYNEQFF. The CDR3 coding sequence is TGTGCCAGCAGTTTACCGCTGAGCTCCTACAATGAGCAGTTCTTC.

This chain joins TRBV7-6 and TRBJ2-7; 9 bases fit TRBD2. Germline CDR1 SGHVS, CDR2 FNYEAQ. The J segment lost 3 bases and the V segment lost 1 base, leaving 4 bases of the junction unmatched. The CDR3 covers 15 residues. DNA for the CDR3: TGTGCCAGCAGCTTAGGGGCTAGCGGGAACTACGAGCAGTACTTC. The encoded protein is CASSLGASGNYEQYF.

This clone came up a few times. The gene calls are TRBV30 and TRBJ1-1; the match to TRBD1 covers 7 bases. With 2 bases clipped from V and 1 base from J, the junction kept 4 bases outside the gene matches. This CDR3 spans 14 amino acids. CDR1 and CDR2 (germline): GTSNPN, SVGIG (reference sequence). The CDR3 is CAWSKTGTNTEAFF. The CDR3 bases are TGTGCCTGGAGTAAGACAGGGACGAACACTGAAGCTTTCTTT. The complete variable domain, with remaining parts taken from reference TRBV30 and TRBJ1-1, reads SQTIHQWPATLVQPVGSPLSLECTVEGTSNPNLYWYRQAAGRGLQLLFYSVGIGQISSEVPQNLSASRPQDRQFILSSKKLLLSDSGFYLCAWSKTGTNTEAFFGQGTRLTVV.

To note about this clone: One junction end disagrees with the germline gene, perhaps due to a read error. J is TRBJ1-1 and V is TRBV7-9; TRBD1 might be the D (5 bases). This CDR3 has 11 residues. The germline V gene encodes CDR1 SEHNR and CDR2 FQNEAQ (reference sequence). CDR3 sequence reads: CASSFEAGHLF. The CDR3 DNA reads TGTGCCAGCAGCTTTGAAGCAGGGCACCTCTTT.

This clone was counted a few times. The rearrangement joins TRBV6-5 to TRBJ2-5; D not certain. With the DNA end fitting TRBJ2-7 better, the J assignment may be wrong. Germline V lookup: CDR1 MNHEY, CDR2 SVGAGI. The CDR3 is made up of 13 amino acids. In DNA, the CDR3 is TGTGCCAGCAGTCTCTCACTCGGGTACGAGCAGTACTTC. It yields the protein CASSLSLGYEQYF.